The clone carrying this T cell receptor (beta chain) turned up a few times. After isolation, RNA underwent reverse transcription to generate cDNA as the sequencing template. Profiling relied on immunoSEQ multiplex PCR, and the TCRdb table lists in-frame clones only, not all of them. The sample includes 110,000 or so clones, about 61% seen only once; the top ten take roughly 3.1%. The entry originates in a study of CD8+ T cells in alopecia areata. Sorting from PBMCs produced CD4+ and CD8+ T cells. V dropped 1 base and J dropped 7 bases, with 14 bases sitting between them. CDR3 size: 14 residues. Germline V CDR1 and CDR2: SQVTM, ANQGSEA.

The sequenced sample consisted of CD4+ T cells sorted from blood. This TCR came from a human donor in good health. The chain carries TRBV29-1 and TRBJ2-1; D tentatively fits TRBD1 or TRBD2 (5 bases each). CDR3 sequence reads: CSVEGWGRTNEQFF. CDR3 DNA: TGCAGCGTTGAAGGATGGGGGAGAACTAATGAGCAGTTCTTC.